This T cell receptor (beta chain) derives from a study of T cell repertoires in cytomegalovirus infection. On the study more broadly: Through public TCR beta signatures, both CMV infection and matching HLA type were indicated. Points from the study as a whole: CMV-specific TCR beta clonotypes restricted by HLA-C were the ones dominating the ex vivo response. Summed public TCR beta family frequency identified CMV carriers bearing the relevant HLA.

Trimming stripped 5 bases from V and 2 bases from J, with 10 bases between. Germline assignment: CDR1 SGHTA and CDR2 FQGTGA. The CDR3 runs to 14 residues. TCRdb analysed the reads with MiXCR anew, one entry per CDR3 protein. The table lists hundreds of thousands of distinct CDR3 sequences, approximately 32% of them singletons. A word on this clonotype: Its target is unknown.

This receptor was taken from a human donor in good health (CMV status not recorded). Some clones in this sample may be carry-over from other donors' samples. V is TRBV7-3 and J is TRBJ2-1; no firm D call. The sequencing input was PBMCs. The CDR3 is CASSPETAYNEQFF. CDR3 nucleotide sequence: TGTGCCAGCAGCCCAGAAACAGCCTACAATGAGCAGTTCTTC.